The rows below give T cell receptor beta chains drawn from one sample of a study of T cell repertoires in cytomegalovirus infection. Each CDR3 protein is one row after TCRdb ran MiXCR on the reads. Of more than 150,000 distinct CDR3 sequences listed, roughly a fifth are singletons. Input material: PBMCs. All receptors come from a human donor in good health (CMV status not recorded). Some clones in this sample may be carry-over from other donors' samples. Both conserved end residues are part of each CDR3. The D gene is left open where the match is weak. Expanded clones are given a class, and other clones once, few, many or no size at all.

abundance | d_gene | j_gene | v_gene | CDR3nt | CDR3aa
many | TRBD1 | TRBJ1-2 | TRBV7-2 | TGTGCCAGCAGCATCCGACAGGGGCTTGGGTATGGCTACACCTTC | CASSIRQGLGYGYTF
. | . | TRBJ1-2 | TRBV12-3/TRBV12-4 | TGTGCCAGCAGTTACCCCGGGACCTCATACACCTTC | CASSYPGTSYTF
few | . | TRBJ2-2 | TRBV20-1 | TGCAGTGCTGCCGCGGGACAGTTCACCGGGGAGCTGTTTTTT | CSAAAGQFTGELFF
few | . | TRBJ2-1 | TRBV7-4 | TGTGCCAGCAGCGCTAGGGCCGCATCGTCCTACAATGAGCAGTTCTTC | CASSARAASSYNEQFF
. | . | TRBJ1-5 | TRBV15 | TGTGCCACTTCTAGGGGGTTCAATCAGCCCCAGCATTTT | CATSRGFNQPQHF
few | . | TRBJ2-5 | TRBV28 | TGTGCCAGCGCAACCCGGGACTCCCTCAGGGAGACCCAGTACTTC | CASATRDSLRETQYF
few | . | TRBJ2-3 | TRBV20-1 | TGCAGTGCTACCCTACAAGATACGCAGTATTTT | CSATLQDTQYF
few | . | TRBJ2-5 | TRBV14 | TGTGCCAGCAGTCACTACTACGCCGAGACCCAGTACTTC | CASSHYYAETQYF
many | TRBD2 | TRBJ2-2 | TRBV7-2 | TGTGCCAGCAGCCGGCGGACTAGCAGGACCGGGGAGCTGTTTTTT | CASSRRTSRTGELFF
few | . | TRBJ2-1 | TRBV12-3/TRBV12-4 | TGTGCCAGCAGCCCACCCTACAATGAGCAGTTCTTC | CASSPPYNEQFF
many | TRBD1 | TRBJ1-5 | TRBV7-2 | TGTGCCAGCAGCCTCGACAGGGGTCCAGGGGAGCCCCAGCATTTT | CASSLDRGPGEPQHF
. | . | TRBJ2-7 | TRBV7-2 | TGTGCCAGCAGCTTAGCGTTGGGGGCAGGGTCCTACGAGCAGTACTTC | CASSLALGAGSYEQYF
many | . | TRBJ2-7 | TRBV12-3/TRBV12-4 | TGTGCCAGCAGGTCCCACAGGGAGGAGCAGTACTTC | CASRSHREEQYF
. | TRBD2 | TRBJ2-7 | TRBV20-1 | TGCAGTGCTGCGGGGGGGCAGGAGACCTACGAGCAGTACTTC | CSAAGGQETYEQYF
. | TRBD2 | TRBJ2-5 | TRBV20-1 | TGCAGTGCTAGGGCTACAGCGGGGGGCCCCGGGGAGACCCAGTACTTC | CSARATAGGPGETQYF